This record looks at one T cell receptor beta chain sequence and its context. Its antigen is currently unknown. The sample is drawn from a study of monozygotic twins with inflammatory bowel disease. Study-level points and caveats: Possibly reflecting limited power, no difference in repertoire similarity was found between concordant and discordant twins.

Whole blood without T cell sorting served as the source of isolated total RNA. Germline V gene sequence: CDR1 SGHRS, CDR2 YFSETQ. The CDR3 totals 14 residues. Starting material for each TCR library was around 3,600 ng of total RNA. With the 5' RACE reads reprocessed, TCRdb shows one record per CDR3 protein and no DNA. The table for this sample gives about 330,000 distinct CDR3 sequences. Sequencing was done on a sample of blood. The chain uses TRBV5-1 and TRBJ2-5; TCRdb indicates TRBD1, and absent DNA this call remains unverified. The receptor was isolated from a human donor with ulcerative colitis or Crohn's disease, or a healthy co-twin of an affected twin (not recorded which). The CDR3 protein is CASNQLDRRETQYF.